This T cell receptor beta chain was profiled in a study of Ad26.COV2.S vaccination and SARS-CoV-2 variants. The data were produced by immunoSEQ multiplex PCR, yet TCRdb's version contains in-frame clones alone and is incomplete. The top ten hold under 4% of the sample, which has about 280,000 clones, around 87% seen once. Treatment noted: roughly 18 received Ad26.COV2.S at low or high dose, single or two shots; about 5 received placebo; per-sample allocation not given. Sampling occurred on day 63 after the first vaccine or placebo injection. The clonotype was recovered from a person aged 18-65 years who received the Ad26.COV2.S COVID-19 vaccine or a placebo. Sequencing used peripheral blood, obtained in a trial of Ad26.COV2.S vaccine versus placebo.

CDR3 loop: CASSVTGLLRNGYTF. CDR3 nucleotide sequence: TGTGCCAGCAGCGTTACGGGACTCCTAAGGAACGGCTACACCTTC. The rearrangement uses TRBV2 and TRBJ1-2; TRBD1 might be the D (5 bases). Germline CDR1 reads SNHLY; CDR2 reads FYNNEI. V was cut by 6 bases and J by 8 bases, with 22 bases left in between. The CDR3 is 15 amino acids.